A single sample gave rise to the 4 T cell receptor beta chains below, sequenced in a study of vaccination effects on CD4 cells after COVID-19. These receptors have no known antigen. Antigen-specific CD4+ T cells were first expanded with viral peptide pools by the ViraFEST assay and only then sequenced. Following a roughly 10-day culture, CD4+ T cells were purified. In the vaccine recipients, nucleocapsid antibodies were negative and there was no prior SARS-CoV-2 infection. Profiled with immunoSEQ multiplex PCR; TCRdb holds only in-frame clones, not every one. In the table there are approximately 25,000 clones, around three quarters of which are singletons. The sequences come from CD4+ T cells from PBMCs cultured with HCoV-NL63 spike peptides, collected before COVID-19 vaccination. These receptors all come from a human donor who received a COVID-19 vaccine.

V and J are TRBV3-1 (or the pseudogene TRBV3-2) and TRBJ1-5; D is unresolved. Trimming left V 0 bases short and J 8 bases short, with 11 bases between. This CDR3 spans 14 amino acids. Per the germline V gene, CDR1 is LGHDT and CDR2 is YNNKEL (reference sequence). The CDR3 DNA is TGTGCCAGCAGCCAAGAAGGTAGAACAAAGCCCCAGCATTTT. This codes for CASSQEGRTKPQHF.

This chain joins TRBV6-5 and TRBJ2-2, with TRBD2 matching over 8 bases. The junction had 4 bases not matched to a gene; V was cut back by 10 bases and J by 0 bases. From germline, CDR1 is MNHEY and CDR2 SVGAGI. There are 14 residues in the CDR3. The DNA for the CDR3 is TGTGCCACCTTAGCGGGAACGAACACCGGGGAGCTGTTTTTT. Protein product: CATLAGTNTGELFF.

The chain links TRBV3-1 (or the pseudogene TRBV3-2) to TRBJ2-2, with 7 nucleotides matching TRBD1. Germline CDR1 reads LGHDT; CDR2 reads YNNKEL (reference sequence). This CDR3 spans 17 amino acids. Trimming took 1 base from V and 1 from J; bases not matched to a gene: 6. In DNA form, the CDR3 reads TGTGCCAGCAGCCAAGGTCCCAGGGGGTGGAACACCGGGGAGCTGTTTTTT. Encoded protein: CASSQGPRGWNTGELFF.

This clone occurred once. The CDR3 DNA is TGTGCCAGCAGCCAAGGGGTAGGGACGAACACTGAAGCTTTCTTT. This codes for CASSQGVGTNTEAFF. V usage is TRBV3-1 (or the pseudogene TRBV3-2) and J usage is TRBJ1-1, with D perhaps matching TRBD1 (5 bases). The germline V gene has CDR1 LGHDT and CDR2 YNNKEL (reference sequence). V was cut by 1 base and J by 1 base, with 10 bases left in between. This CDR3 contains 15 residues.